The 10 T cell receptor beta chains in this list originate from one sample, sequenced in a study of technical replicates of blood from several donors. The repertoire was sequenced with immunoSEQ multiplex PCR; TCRdb's copy has only in-frame clones and lacks some. The table lists about 67,000 clones, more than 95% of them singletons. The specimen was T cells isolated from PBMCs. Receptors originate from a human donor in good health.

This chain links TRBV21-1 with TRBJ1-5; the D call TRBD1 from the table was never checked on the DNA. TRBV21-1 is a pseudogene segment. The CDR3 is 15 residues long. The CDR3 sequence is CASSKGQGRIQPQHF. CDR3 nucleotide sequence: TGTGCCAGCAGCAAAGGACAGGGGAGGATTCAGCCCCAGCATTTT.

This clone was recorded once. The chain links TRBV27 to TRBJ2-7; 8 positions match TRBD2. The germline CDR1 and CDR2 sequences are MNHEY and SMNVEV (reference sequence). Trimming removed 4 bases from V and 3 bases from J; junction bases left unmatched: 5. The CDR3 covers 14 residues. In DNA, the CDR3 is TGTGCCAGCAGTTCGGATAGCGGGGTCTACGAGCAGTACTTC. It yields the protein CASSSDSGVYEQYF.

V is TRBV9 and J is TRBJ2-3; TRBD1 agrees at 11 bases. V lost 7 bases to trimming and J lost 5 bases; unmatched junction nucleotides: 12. CDR3 length: 16 amino acids. CDR1 and CDR2 from the germline V gene are SGDLS and YYNGEE. In DNA, the CDR3 is TGTGCCAGCTCACCCGGGACAGGGGGATATGAAGATACGCAGTATTTT. This sequence encodes CASSPGTGGYEDTQYF.

This clone was counted once. This rearrangement joins TRBV6-5 to TRBJ2-5, with a tentative D call TRBD2 (7 bases). Germline V lookup: CDR1 MNHEY, CDR2 SVGAGI. V was cut by 2 bases and J by 6 bases, with 16 bases left in between. The CDR3 has 15 amino acids. The CDR3 region is CASSYGGGSGQTQYF. In DNA form, the CDR3 reads TGTGCCAGCAGTTACGGGGGGGGCTCTGGCCAGACCCAGTACTTC.

This rearrangement joins TRBV7-8 to TRBJ1-2; 10 bases are a match to TRBD1. V lost 8 bases, J lost 7 bases, and 4 bases stayed unmatched. Germline CDR1 and CDR2: SGHVS and FQNEAQ. The CDR3 runs to 12 residues. CDR3: CASADRGSGYTF. In DNA form, the CDR3 reads TGTGCCAGCGCGGACAGGGGGTCTGGCTACACCTTC.

CDR3 residues: CSVSGTGGNSPLHF. Here the CDR3 DNA reads TGCAGCGTTTCCGGGACAGGGGGAAATTCACCCCTCCACTTT. The V and J genes are TRBV29-1 and TRBJ1-6, with 11 bases matching TRBD1. In germline, CDR1 is SQVTM, CDR2 ANQGSEA. V gave up 5 bases and J gave up 7 bases; unmatched junction bases: 4. This CDR3 has 14 residues.

This clone appeared once. CDR3 sequence: CASRSSRGSLTDTQYF. CDR3 nucleotides: TGTGCCAGCAGGTCGAGTAGGGGGTCCCTCACAGATACGCAGTATTTT. The chain combines TRBV7-9 with TRBJ2-3, with D possibly TRBD1 on 6 matching bases. The CDR3 is 16 residues long. V was shortened by 6 bases and J by 2 bases, with 18 bases between the two germline ends. Germline V gives CDR1 SEHNR, CDR2 FQNEAQ (reference sequence).

The chain employs TRBV5-6 and TRBJ2-1; TRBD2 might be the D (6 bases). This CDR3 contains 12 residues. V was pared by 8 bases and J by 10 bases, with 16 bases between. In germline, CDR1 is SGHDT, CDR2 YYEEEE. In DNA form, the CDR3 reads TGTGCCAGTAAGTTGGGGGGAGAAGAGCAGTTCTTC. Its protein is CASKLGGEEQFF.

The chain combines TRBV6-6 with TRBJ2-1; no clear D gene. Germline lookup yields CDR1 MNHNY and CDR2 SVGAGI (reference sequence). V lost 0 bases to trimming and J lost 1 base, with 7 bases between them. The CDR3 extends over 15 amino acids. The CDR3 DNA sequence: TGTGCCAGCAGTTACTCAACAGAATCCTACAATGAGCAGTTCTTC. Translating gives CASSYSTESYNEQFF.

The CDR3 reads CASSYSGGGTTDTQYF. CDR3 nucleotide sequence: TGTGCCAGCAGTTACTCTGGCGGGGGGACCACAGATACGCAGTATTTT. This chain links TRBV6-5 with TRBJ2-3; TRBD2 matches 8 bases. J gave up 2 bases and V 0 bases, and 4 bases lay outside the gene matches. In germline, CDR1 is MNHEY, CDR2 SVGAGI. This CDR3 is built from 16 residues.